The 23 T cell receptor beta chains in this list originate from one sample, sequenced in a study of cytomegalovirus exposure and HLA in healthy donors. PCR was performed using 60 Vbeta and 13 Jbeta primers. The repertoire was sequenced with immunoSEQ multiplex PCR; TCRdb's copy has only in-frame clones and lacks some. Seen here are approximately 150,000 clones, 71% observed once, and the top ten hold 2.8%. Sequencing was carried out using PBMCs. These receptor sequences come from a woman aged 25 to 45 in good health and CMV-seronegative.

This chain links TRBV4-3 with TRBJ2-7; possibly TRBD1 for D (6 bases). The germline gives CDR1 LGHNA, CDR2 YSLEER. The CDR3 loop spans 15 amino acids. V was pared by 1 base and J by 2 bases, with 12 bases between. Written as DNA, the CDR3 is TGCGCCAGCAGCCAAGGGGGGACACCTACCTACGAGCAGTACTTC. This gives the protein CASSQGGTPTYEQYF.

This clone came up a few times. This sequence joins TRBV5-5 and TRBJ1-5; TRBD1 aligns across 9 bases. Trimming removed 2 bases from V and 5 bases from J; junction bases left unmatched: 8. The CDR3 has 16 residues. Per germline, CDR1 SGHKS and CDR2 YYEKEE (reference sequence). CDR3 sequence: CASSFAGTGTDQPQHF. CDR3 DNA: TGTGCCAGCAGCTTCGCCGGGACAGGGACAGATCAGCCCCAGCATTTT.

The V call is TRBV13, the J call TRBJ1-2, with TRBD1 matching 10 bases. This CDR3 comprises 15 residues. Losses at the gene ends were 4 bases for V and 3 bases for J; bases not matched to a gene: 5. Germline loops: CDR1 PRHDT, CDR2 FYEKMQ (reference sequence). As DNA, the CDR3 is TGTGCCAGCAGCTCTCGGACAGGGGGGGACTATGGCTACACCTTC. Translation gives CASSSRTGGDYGYTF.

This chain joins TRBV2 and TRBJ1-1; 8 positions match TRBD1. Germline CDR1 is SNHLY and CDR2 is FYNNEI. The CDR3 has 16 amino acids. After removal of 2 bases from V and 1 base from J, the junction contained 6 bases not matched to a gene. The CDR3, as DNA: TGTGCCAGCAGTGAACAAGGGACAGGAGAGAACACTGAAGCTTTCTTT. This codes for CASSEQGTGENTEAFF.

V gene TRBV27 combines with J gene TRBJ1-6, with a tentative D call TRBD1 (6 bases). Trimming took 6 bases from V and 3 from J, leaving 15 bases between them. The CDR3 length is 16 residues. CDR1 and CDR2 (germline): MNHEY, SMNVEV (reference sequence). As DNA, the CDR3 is TGTGCCAGCAGGAAGGGGGGGGTTCTCTATAATTCACCCCTCCACTTT. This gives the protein CASRKGGVLYNSPLHF.

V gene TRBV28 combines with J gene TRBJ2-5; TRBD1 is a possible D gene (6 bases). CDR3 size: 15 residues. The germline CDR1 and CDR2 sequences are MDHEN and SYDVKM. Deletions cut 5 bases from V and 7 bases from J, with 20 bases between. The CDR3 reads CASSHLLALGGTQYF. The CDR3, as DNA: TGTGCCAGCAGTCACCTCCTCGCCCTAGGGGGGACCCAGTACTTC. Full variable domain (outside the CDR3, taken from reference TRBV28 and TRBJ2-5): DVKVTQSSRYLVKRTGEKVFLECVQDMDHENMFWYRQDPGLGLRLIYFSYDVKMKEKGDIPEGYSVSREKKERFSLILESASTNQTSMYLCASSHLLALGGTQYFGPGTRLLVL.

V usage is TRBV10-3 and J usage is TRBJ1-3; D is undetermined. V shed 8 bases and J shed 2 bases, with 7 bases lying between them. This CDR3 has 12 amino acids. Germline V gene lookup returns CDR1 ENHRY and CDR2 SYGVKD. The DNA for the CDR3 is TGTGCCATCGGAGGGACTGGAAACACCATATATTTT. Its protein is CAIGGTGNTIYF.

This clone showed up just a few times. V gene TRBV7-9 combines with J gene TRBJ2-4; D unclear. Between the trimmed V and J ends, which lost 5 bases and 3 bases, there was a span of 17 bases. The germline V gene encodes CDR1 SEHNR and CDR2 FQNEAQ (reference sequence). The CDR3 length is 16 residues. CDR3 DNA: TGTGCCAGCAGCACGACCTCGGTTGGAGTCAAAAACATTCAGTACTTC. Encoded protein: CASSTTSVGVKNIQYF.

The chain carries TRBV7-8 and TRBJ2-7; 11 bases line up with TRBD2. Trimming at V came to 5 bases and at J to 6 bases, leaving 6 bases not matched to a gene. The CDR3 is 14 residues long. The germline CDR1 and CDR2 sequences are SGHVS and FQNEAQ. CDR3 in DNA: TGTGCCAGCAGCCTACTAGCGGGAGCGGTCGAGCAGTACTTC. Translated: CASSLLAGAVEQYF.

The CDR3 protein is CASSYSMGGAYEQYF. DNA for the CDR3: TGTGCCAGCAGTTACTCGATGGGGGGGGCCTACGAGCAGTACTTC. The chain has TRBV6-5 and TRBJ2-7, with 7 positions matching TRBD2. The germline gives CDR1 MNHEY, CDR2 SVGAGI. With V trimmed by 0 bases and J by 2 bases, 4 bases remained unmatched. The CDR3 is 15 amino acids.

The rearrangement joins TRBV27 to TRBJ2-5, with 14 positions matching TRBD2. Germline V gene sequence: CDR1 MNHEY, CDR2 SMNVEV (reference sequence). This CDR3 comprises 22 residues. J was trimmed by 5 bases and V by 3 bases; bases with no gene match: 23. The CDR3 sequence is CASSFLGPGLAGDRLYRETQYF. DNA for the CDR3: TGTGCCAGCAGTTTCCTGGGGCCGGGACTAGCGGGAGACCGCCTCTACCGGGAGACCCAGTACTTC.

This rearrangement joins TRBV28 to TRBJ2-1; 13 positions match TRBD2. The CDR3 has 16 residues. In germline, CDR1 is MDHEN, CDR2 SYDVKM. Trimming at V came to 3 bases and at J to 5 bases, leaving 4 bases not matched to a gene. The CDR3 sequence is CASSLPGLAGDNEQFF. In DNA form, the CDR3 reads TGTGCCAGCAGTTTGCCCGGACTAGCGGGGGACAATGAGCAGTTCTTC.

The CDR3 region is CASSFQGEAFF. CDR3 DNA sequence: TGTGCCAGCAGCTTCCAGGGCGAAGCTTTCTTT. The chain carries TRBV7-9 and TRBJ1-1; possibly TRBD1 for D (5 bases). Germline loops: CDR1 SEHNR, CDR2 FQNEAQ (reference sequence). Trimming cost V 3 bases and J 8 bases, with 7 bases left between them. The CDR3 sequence is 11 residues long.

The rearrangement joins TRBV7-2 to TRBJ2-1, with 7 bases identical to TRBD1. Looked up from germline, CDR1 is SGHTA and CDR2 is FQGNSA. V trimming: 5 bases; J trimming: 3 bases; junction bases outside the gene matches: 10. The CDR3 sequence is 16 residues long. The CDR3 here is CASSAARAGGYNEQFF. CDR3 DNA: TGTGCCAGCAGCGCTGCCCGGGCAGGGGGCTACAATGAGCAGTTCTTC.

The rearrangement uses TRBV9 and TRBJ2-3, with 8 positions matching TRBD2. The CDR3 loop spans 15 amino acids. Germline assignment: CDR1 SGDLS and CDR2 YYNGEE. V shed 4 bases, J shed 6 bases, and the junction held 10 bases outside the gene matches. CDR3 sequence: CASSPSGGRTDTQYF. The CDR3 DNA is TGTGCCAGCAGCCCTTCGGGCGGGAGGACCGATACGCAGTATTTT. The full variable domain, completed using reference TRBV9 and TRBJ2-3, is DSGVTQTPKHLITATGQRVTLRCSPRSGDLSVYWYQQSLDQGLQFLIQYYNGEERAKGNILERFSAQQFPDLHSELNLSSLELGDSALYFCASSPSGGRTDTQYFGPGTRLTVL.

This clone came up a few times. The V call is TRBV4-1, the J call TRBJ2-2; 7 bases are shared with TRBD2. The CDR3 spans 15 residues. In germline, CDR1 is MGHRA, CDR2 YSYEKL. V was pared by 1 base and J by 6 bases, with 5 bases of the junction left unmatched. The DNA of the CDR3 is TGCGCCAGCAGCCAAGTGTGGGGGGGACCCGGGGAGCTGTTTTTT. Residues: CASSQVWGGPGELFF.

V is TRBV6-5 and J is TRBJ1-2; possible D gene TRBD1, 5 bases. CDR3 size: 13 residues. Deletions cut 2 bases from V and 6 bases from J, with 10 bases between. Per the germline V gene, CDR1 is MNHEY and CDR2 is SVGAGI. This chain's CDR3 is CASSYGANDGYTF. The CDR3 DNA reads TGTGCCAGCAGTTACGGGGCGAATGATGGCTACACCTTC.

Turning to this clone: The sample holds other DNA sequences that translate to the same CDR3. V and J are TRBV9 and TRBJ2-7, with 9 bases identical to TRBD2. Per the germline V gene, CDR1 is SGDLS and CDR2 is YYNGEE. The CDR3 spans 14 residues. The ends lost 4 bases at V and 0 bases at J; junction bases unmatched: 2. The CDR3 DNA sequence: TGTGCCAGCAGCCGACTAGCGGACTCCTACGAGCAGTACTTC. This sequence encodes CASSRLADSYEQYF.

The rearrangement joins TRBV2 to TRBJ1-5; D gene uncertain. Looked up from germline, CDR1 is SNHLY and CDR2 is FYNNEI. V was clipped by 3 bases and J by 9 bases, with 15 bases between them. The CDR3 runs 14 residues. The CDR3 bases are TGTGCCAGCAGTGAGTATGGGAGGCCCACGCCCCAGCATTTT. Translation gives CASSEYGRPTPQHF.

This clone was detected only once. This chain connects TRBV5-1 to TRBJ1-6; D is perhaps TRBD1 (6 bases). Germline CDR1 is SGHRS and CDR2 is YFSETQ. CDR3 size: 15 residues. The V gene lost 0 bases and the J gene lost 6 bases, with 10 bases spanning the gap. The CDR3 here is CASSLANRVNSPLHF. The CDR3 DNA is TGCGCCAGCAGCTTGGCGAACAGGGTTAATTCACCCCTCCACTTT.

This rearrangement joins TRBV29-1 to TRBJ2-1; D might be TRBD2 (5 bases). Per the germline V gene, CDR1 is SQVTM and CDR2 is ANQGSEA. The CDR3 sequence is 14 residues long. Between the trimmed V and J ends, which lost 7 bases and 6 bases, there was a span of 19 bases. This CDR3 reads CSAHPRIEGNEQFF. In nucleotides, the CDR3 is TGCAGCGCCCACCCAAGGATCGAGGGCAATGAGCAGTTCTTC.

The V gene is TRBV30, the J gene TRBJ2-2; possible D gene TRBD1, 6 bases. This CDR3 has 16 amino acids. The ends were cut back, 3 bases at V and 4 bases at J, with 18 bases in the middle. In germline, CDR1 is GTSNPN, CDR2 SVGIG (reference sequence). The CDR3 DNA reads TGTGCCTGGAGACAGGGAAAACAGCAGGGCACCGGGGAGCTGTTTTTT. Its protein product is CAWRQGKQQGTGELFF.

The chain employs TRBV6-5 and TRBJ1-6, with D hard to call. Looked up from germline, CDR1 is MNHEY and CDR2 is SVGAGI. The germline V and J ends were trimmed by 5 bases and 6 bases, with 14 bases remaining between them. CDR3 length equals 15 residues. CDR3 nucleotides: TGTGCCAGCAGTCTAAGAGGGATCTTTAATTCACCCCTCCACTTT. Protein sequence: CASSLRGIFNSPLHF.